This TCR beta chain was sequenced for a study of blood T cell repertoires in COVID-19. Study at large: Acute and convalescent COVID-19 samples came from the United States, Italy and Spain.

Original analysis: Nucleated cell counts were estimated from reference gene primer amplification. Profiled with immunoSEQ multiplex PCR; TCRdb holds only in-frame clones, not every one. Clone size and V and J calls were adopted from that table, with D and trimming inferred from the DNA. The sample has around 380,000 clones; 87% are singletons. Germline CDR1 and CDR2: KGHSH and LQKENI. This CDR3 spans 15 amino acids. The ends were cut back, 0 bases at V and 4 bases at J, with 13 bases in the middle. Across about two dozen US areas, participants ranged in age from roughly 18 to 95 years. What was sequenced was PBMCs or T cells enriched from blood (not recorded which). This clonotype originated in a man aged 30 to 39 who had recovered from COVID-19. The chain recombines TRBV18 with TRBJ2-7; TRBD1 might be the D (6 bases). In nucleotides, the CDR3 is TGTGCCAGCTCACCACCGGGAAAGGGGGAGTACGAGCAGTACTTC. This gives the protein CASSPPGKGEYEQYF.